A selection of T cell receptor beta chains follows, all from one sample in a study of CD8+CD57+ T cells in acquired aplastic anemia. TCRdb fed the reads into MiXCR, producing one record per CDR3 protein. Of about 160,000 distinct CDR3 sequences in the sample, 40% to 50% were seen once. Source material: sorted CD4+, CD8+, or CD8+CD57+ T cells (not recorded which) from PBMCs. These receptors all come from a human donor with aplastic anemia. The CDR3 runs from the conserved cysteine through the conserved F or W. Fields, in order: clone size, J gene, V gene, D gene, CDR3 DNA, CDR3 protein. A D gene is named only where the DNA matches it firmly. Expanded clones get a size class; other rows say once, few or many, or leave the size out.

. | TRBJ2-1 | TRBV7-1 | . | TGCGCCAGCAGCTCCCTGCAGCTCCCAAATTACAATGAGCAGTTCTTC | CASSSLQLPNYNEQFF
. | TRBJ2-1 | TRBV24-1 | . | TGTGCCACCAGTGATTTTCGGGGATCATATGAGCAGTTCTTC | CATSDFRGSYEQFF
. | TRBJ2-3 | TRBV24-1 | . | TGTGCCACCAGTGATTTACAGGGAGGGACAGATACGCAGTATTTT | CATSDLQGGTDTQYF
. | TRBJ2-3 | TRBV20-1 | TRBD2 | TGCAGTGCTCGCTCGGGGGGACTAGCGGTCACAGATACGCAGTATTTT | CSARSGGLAVTDTQYF
. | TRBJ2-3 | TRBV20-1 | . | TGCAGTGCTAGGACAGATACGCAGTATTTT | CSARTDTQYF
few | TRBJ2-7 | TRBV7-9 | TRBD1 | TGTGCCAGCGCTTCGAGGGGGACAGGGGCCGACGAGCAGTACTTC | CASASRGTGADEQYF
many | TRBJ2-7 | TRBV6-5 | . | TGTGCCAGCAGTTGGTTGGGGAGTAACTACGAGCAGTACTTC | CASSWLGSNYEQYF
. | TRBJ2-7 | TRBV30 | . | TGTGCCTGGAGTTTTGGGGGAGGGGGCTACGAGCAGTACTTC | CAWSFGGGGYEQYF
many | TRBJ1-2 | TRBV5-1 | . | TGCGCCAGCAGCCCCGAATCGGGAGCTAACTATGGCTACACCTTC | CASSPESGANYGYTF
many | TRBJ2-1 | TRBV7-9 | . | TGTGCCAGCAGCTTAGAATCGTCACTAGAGCAGTTCTTC | CASSLESSLEQFF
many | TRBJ2-7 | TRBV27 | . | TGTGCCAGCAGATTGGGCTGGGGTTACGAGCAGTACTTC | CASRLGWGYEQYF
many | TRBJ1-1 | TRBV10-2 | TRBD1 | TGCGCCAGCAGGACAGGGGTGAACACTGAAGCTTTCTTT | CASRTGVNTEAFF
. | TRBJ2-7 | TRBV10-3 | . | TGTGCCATCAGGAAGGGTATTGCTGTGTACGAGCAGTACTTC | CAIRKGIAVYEQYF
. | TRBJ2-5 | TRBV27 | . | TGTGCCAGCAGTCCTCACTCTCAAGGGACCCAGTACTTC | CASSPHSQGTQYF
. | TRBJ1-3 | TRBV19 | . | TGTGCCAGTAGGCATACCTCTGGAAACACCATATATTTT | CASRHTSGNTIYF
. | TRBJ2-7 | TRBV2 | . | TGTGCCAGCAGTTCCCCCGGGGAGCAGTACTTC | CASSSPGEQYF
. | TRBJ2-5 | TRBV5-8 | . | TGTGCCAGCAGCTTGTACTTGCGCCAAGAGACCCAGTACTTC | CASSLYLRQETQYF
. | TRBJ2-7 | TRBV9 | TRBD2 | TGTGCCAGCAGCGTAGGCGGCGGGGGATCCTACGAGCAGTACTTC | CASSVGGGGSYEQYF
many | TRBJ2-3 | TRBV14 | . | TGTGCCAGCAGCCAAGATGGGCAGGGGTGGATTACAGATACGCAGTATTTT | CASSQDGQGWITDTQYF
once | TRBJ2-7 | TRBV7-2 | TRBD2 | TGTGCCAGCAGCCGGACTAGCGGGGGCTACGAGCAGTACTTC | CASSRTSGGYEQYF